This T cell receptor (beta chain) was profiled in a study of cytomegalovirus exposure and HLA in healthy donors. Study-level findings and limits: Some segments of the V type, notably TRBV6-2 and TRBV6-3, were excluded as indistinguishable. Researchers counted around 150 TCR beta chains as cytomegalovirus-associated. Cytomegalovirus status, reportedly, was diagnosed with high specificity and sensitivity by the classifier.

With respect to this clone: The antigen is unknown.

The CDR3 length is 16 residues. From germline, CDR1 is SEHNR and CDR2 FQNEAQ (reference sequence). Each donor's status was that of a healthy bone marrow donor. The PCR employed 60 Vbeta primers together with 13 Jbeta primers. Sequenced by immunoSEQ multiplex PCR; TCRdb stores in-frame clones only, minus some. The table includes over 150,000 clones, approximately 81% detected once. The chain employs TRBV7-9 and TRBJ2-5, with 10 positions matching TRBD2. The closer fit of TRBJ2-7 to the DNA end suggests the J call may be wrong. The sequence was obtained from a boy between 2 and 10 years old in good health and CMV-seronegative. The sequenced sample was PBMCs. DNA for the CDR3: TGTGCCAGCAGCTTATCCCTAGCGGGAGATGTTTACGAGCAGTACTTC. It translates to CASSLSLAGDVYEQYF.